This TCR beta chain is from a study of cytomegalovirus exposure and HLA in healthy donors. V gave up 4 bases and J gave up 4 bases, with 10 bases separating them. This CDR3 has 13 amino acids. Germline-derived CDR1 and CDR2 are SNHLY and FYNNEI. Study outcomes and limitations: It was in a later analysis that TCR association rates were seen to vary by HLA locus, highest for DRB1 and lowest for HLA-C.

It was with 60 Vbeta and 13 Jbeta primers that the PCR ran. Measured with immunoSEQ multiplex PCR; TCRdb has only the in-frame clones, and not every one. The sample consists of under 110,000 clones, more than 60% of them appearing once. In its sample, this clone was seen a few times. Antigen: not known. This rearrangement joins TRBV2 to TRBJ1-1; TRBD1 is a possible D gene (5 bases). The TCR originated in a woman in her 50s in good health and CMV-seropositive. The sequencing input was PBMCs. DNA for the CDR3: TGTGCCAGCAGTGTAGGGGTAGGCACTGAAGCTTTCTTT. This translates into CASSVGVGTEAFF.